This TCR beta chain was captured by sequencing in a study of T-cell reconstitution after alpha-beta-depleted transplantation in children. It was with unique molecular identifiers that the TCRbeta library was prepared. TCRdb re-called the PCR reads with MiXCR, one entry per CDR3 protein. The sample lists about a million distinct CDR3 sequences; 25% to 35% were seen once. This clonotype has only a few counts. CDR1 SGHDT and CDR2 YYEEEE come from the germline V gene. The CDR3 sequence is 14 residues long. V lost 4 bases and J lost 7, with 15 bases in between. The rearrangement links TRBV5-6 to TRBJ2-1, with D perhaps given as TRBD1 or TRBD2 (5 bases each). The source was PBMCs, mostly from graft donor cells, collected 360 days after TCRalphabeta/CD19-depleted stem cell transplant. This TCR was recovered from a boy younger than two who had a stem cell transplant for SCID, so the T cells may come from the graft donor. The CDR3 DNA reads TGTGCCAGCAGCGCGACCGGGACGATAAATGAGCAGTTCTTC. Protein: CASSATGTINEQFF.